This T cell receptor beta chain is drawn from a study of cytomegalovirus exposure and HLA in healthy donors. Study-level results: The study designated 150 or so TCR beta chains cytomegalovirus-associated.

Researchers ran the PCR with 60 Vbeta and 13 Jbeta primers. The table came from immunoSEQ multiplex PCR; TCRdb's copy has only in-frame clones and leaves some out. The profile shows more than 80,000 clones, around 76% of them singletons. Of note for this clone: As yet, its antigen is unknown. Other DNA sequences in this sample translate to the same CDR3.

The germline CDR1 and CDR2 sequences are MDHEN and SYDVKM. V shed 5 bases and J shed 4 bases, with 15 bases lying between them. There are 14 residues in the CDR3. Sequencing used PBMCs. The rearrangement links TRBV28 to TRBJ2-7; a weak D match, TRBD1 (6 bases). The TCR originated in a woman aged 60-75 years in good health and CMV-seropositive. CDR3 nucleotide sequence: TGTGCCAGCAGTGCAGGACAGCCCCCGTACGAGCAGTACTTC. Protein product: CASSAGQPPYEQYF.